A single sample gave rise to the 8 T cell receptor beta chains below, sequenced in a study of blood T cell repertoires in COVID-19. Sequencing used immunoSEQ multiplex PCR; TCRdb keeps in-frame clones, though not all of them. The table shows under 200,000 clones, with about 80% occurring only once. Material for sequencing was peripheral blood. These TCRs come from a human donor with acute or convalescent COVID-19. The donor label of this sample is uncertain.

The chain carries TRBV5-1 and TRBJ1-6; 9 bases align to TRBD1. V dropped 2 bases and J dropped 5; count of bases not matched to a gene: 5. The CDR3 length is 16 residues. Germline V gene lookup returns CDR1 SGHRS and CDR2 YFSETQ. The CDR3 sequence is CASSLSGTGNNSPLHF. In nucleotides, the CDR3 is TGCGCCAGCAGCTTATCCGGGACAGGGAATAATTCACCCCTCCACTTT.

V is TRBV20-1 and J is TRBJ2-5; 7 bases map to TRBD2. Germline CDR1 DFQATT, CDR2 SNEGSKA (reference sequence). Trimming removed 3 bases from V and 1 base from J; junction bases left unmatched: 8. The CDR3 covers 15 residues. The CDR3 nucleotides read TGCAGTGCTAGTTCGGCTAGCGGTCCCCAAGAGACCCAGTACTTC. Encoded protein: CSASSASGPQETQYF.

The chain joins TRBV6-4 to TRBJ2-6, with D possibly matching TRBD1 (5 bases). CDR1 and CDR2 from the germline V gene are MRHNA and SNTAGT. CDR3 size: 15 residues. V lost 4 bases to trimming and J lost 0 bases, with 7 bases between them. The CDR3 DNA reads as TGTGCCAGCAGTGTAGACAGCTCTGGGGCCAACGTCCTGACTTTC. This gives the protein CASSVDSSGANVLTF.

V is TRBV28 and J is TRBJ1-5; 10 bases are shared with TRBD1. The CDR3 sequence is 15 residues long. Trimming cost V 3 bases and J 3 bases; bases outside gene matches: 2. Germline V gene lookup returns CDR1 MDHEN and CDR2 SYDVKM. CDR3 in DNA: TGTGCCAGCAGTTTTGGACAGGGGGTCAATCAGCCCCAGCATTTT. Encoded protein: CASSFGQGVNQPQHF.

This chain connects TRBV10-1 to TRBJ1-1; D is ambiguous. The germline CDR1 and CDR2 sequences are WNHNN and SYGVQD (reference sequence). V was shortened by 11 bases and J by 2 bases, with 18 bases between the two germline ends. The CDR3 runs 14 residues. In DNA form, the CDR3 reads TGCGCCTCAGAAGTGGGCAGGTCCAACACTGAAGCTTTCTTT. As protein: CASEVGRSNTEAFF.

The chain combines TRBV5-6 with TRBJ2-2; D perhaps matches TRBD1 (5 bases). Germline V gene data show CDR1 as SGHDT and CDR2 as YYEEEE. Trimming pared 0 bases from V and 4 bases from J, leaving 13 bases between. The CDR3 loop spans 16 amino acids. CDR3 bases: TGTGCCAGCAGCTTGGTAGGGGCGGCGACCACCGGGGAGCTGTTTTTT. It is translated as CASSLVGAATTGELFF.

The V and J genes are TRBV28 and TRBJ2-4, with 13 bases lining up with TRBD2. The CDR3 contains 16 residues. From germline, CDR1 is MDHEN and CDR2 SYDVKM. V gave up 5 bases and J gave up 8 bases; unmatched junction bases: 9. CDR3 sequence: CASSPQTSGRSDIQYF. In DNA form, the CDR3 reads TGTGCCAGCAGTCCCCAGACTAGCGGGAGGTCTGACATTCAGTACTTC.

V gene TRBV12-3 or TRBV12-4 combines with J gene TRBJ2-5; weak D call: TRBD2 (6 bases). This CDR3 region has 12 residues. The germline V and J ends were trimmed by 3 bases and 6 bases, with 8 bases remaining between them. The CDR3 sequence is CASSFGGKTQYF. The CDR3 coding sequence is TGTGCCAGCAGTTTTGGGGGGAAGACCCAGTACTTC.